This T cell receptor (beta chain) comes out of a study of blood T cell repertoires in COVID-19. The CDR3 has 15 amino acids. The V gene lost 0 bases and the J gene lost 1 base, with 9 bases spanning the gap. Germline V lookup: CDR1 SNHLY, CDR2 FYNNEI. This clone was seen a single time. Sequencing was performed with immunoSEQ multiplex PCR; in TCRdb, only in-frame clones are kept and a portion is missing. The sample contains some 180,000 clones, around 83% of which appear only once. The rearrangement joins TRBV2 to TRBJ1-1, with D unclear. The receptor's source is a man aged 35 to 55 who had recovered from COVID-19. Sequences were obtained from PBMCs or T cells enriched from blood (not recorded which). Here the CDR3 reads CASSEAYSPNTEAFF. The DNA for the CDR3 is TGTGCCAGCAGTGAAGCATACAGCCCGAACACTGAAGCTTTCTTT.